One and the same sample provided the 14 T cell receptor beta chains below, sequenced in a study of T cell repertoires in cytomegalovirus infection. TCRdb processed the reads anew with MiXCR; each CDR3 protein has one entry. The sample has 170,000 or so distinct CDR3 sequences, over 13% seen once. Sequenced input: PBMCs. These receptors were collected from a human donor in good health (CMV status not recorded). Some clones in this sample may be carry-over from other donors' samples.

This clonotype was seen repeatedly, ten times or more. This chain connects TRBV7-2 to TRBJ2-1; TRBD2 matches at 12 bases. The CDR3 is 13 residues long. The germline V gene has CDR1 SGHTA and CDR2 FQGNSA. V shed 5 bases, J shed 10 bases, and the junction held 3 bases outside the gene matches. The CDR3 DNA reads as TGTGCCAGCAGCCGGACTAGCGGGACAGAGCAGTTCTTC. It codes for CASSRTSGTEQFF.

The chain joins TRBV19 to TRBJ2-1; 8 nucleotides match TRBD1. J was trimmed by 0 bases and V by 7 bases; bases with no gene match: 8. Germline V gene sequence: CDR1 LNHDA, CDR2 SQIVND (reference sequence). This CDR3 contains 16 residues. CDR3 sequence: CASNSLRGPSYNEQFF. CDR3 bases: TGTGCCAGTAATTCGCTCAGGGGGCCCTCCTACAATGAGCAGTTCTTC.

Only a few counts were recorded for this clonotype. CDR3 region: CASSSSGWWNIQYF. In DNA, the CDR3 is TGTGCCAGCAGTTCATCAGGGTGGTGGAACATTCAGTACTTC. The rearrangement uses TRBV28 and TRBJ2-4; D perhaps matches TRBD1 (5 bases). This CDR3 has 14 amino acids. The ends were cut back, 4 bases at V and 7 bases at J, with 14 bases in the middle. Germline CDR1 and CDR2: MDHEN and SYDVKM.

The chain carries TRBV29-1 and TRBJ1-2, with 7 bases aligning to TRBD1. V lost 7 bases and J lost 8; bases outside the gene matches: 7. This CDR3 has 11 residues. The germline V gene encodes CDR1 SQVTM and CDR2 ANQGSEA. CDR3 nucleotide sequence: TGCAGCGATAGGGGGCCGACGGGCTACACCTTC. Residues: CSDRGPTGYTF.

This clonotype was found many times. The chain has TRBV20-1 and TRBJ2-7, with 7 bases matching TRBD2. The trim removed 5 bases at V and 0 bases at J, leaving 7 bases unmatched. Per germline, CDR1 DFQATT and CDR2 SNEGSKA (reference sequence). The CDR3 extends over 14 amino acids. The CDR3 bases are TGCAGTGCTCAACTCACTAGCGCCTCCTACGAGCAGTACTTC. Translating gives CSAQLTSASYEQYF.

This clonotype was recorded many times. This chain links TRBV28 with TRBJ2-2, with 10 bases identical to TRBD2. The CDR3 sequence is 17 residues long. CDR1 MDHEN and CDR2 SYDVKM come from the germline V gene. The V gene end was trimmed by 3 bases and the J gene end by 4 bases; junction bases not matched to a gene: 8. The CDR3 region has the DNA TGTGCCAGCAGTTTTGGATCTAGCGGGAGTGTCACCGGGGAGCTGTTTTTT. The encoded protein is CASSFGSSGSVTGELFF.

This clonotype was counted at least ten times. The chain employs TRBV12-5 and TRBJ2-1, with 9 bases aligning to TRBD1. J lost 6 bases, V lost 7 bases, and 10 bases had no gene match. CDR3 length: 15 residues. CDR1 is LGHNT, CDR2 FRNRAP, per germline. The CDR3 sequence is CASASGQGNTNEQFF. CDR3 in DNA: TGTGCTAGTGCCTCAGGACAGGGGAATACCAATGAGCAGTTCTTC.

This clonotype was recorded at least ten times. The chain couples TRBV12-3 or TRBV12-4 to TRBJ2-7; tentative D call: TRBD2 (6 bases). The CDR3 runs to 15 residues. Deletions cut 3 bases from V and 1 base from J, with 13 bases between. The CDR3 spells CASSFPGSSSYEQYF. The CDR3 nucleotides are TGTGCCAGCAGTTTTCCCGGGAGCTCTTCCTACGAGCAGTACTTC.

The sample holds a few counts of this clonotype. The rearrangement joins TRBV2 to TRBJ2-3, with D hard to call. From germline, CDR1 is SNHLY and CDR2 FYNNEI. The ends were cut back, 4 bases at V and 2 bases at J, with 13 bases in the middle. CDR3 size: 15 residues. Written as DNA, the CDR3 is TGTGCCAGCAGTGGCACGGGCGTTGTCACAGATACGCAGTATTTT. Translated, it gives CASSGTGVVTDTQYF.

V usage is TRBV18 and J usage is TRBJ2-1; 11 bases line up with TRBD2. V was pared by 5 bases and J by 5 bases, with 5 bases of the junction left unmatched. This CDR3 region has 15 residues. Per the germline V gene, CDR1 is KGHSH and CDR2 is LQKENI. The chain's CDR3 is CASSSTSGNHNEQFF. CDR3 in DNA: TGTGCCAGCTCATCGACTAGCGGGAACCACAATGAGCAGTTCTTC.

The rearrangement uses TRBV29-1 and TRBJ1-1, with D perhaps TRBD1 (5 bases). This CDR3 has 16 amino acids. Germline values: CDR1 SQVTM, CDR2 ANQGSEA. The V end lost 0 bases, the J end lost 4 bases, and 18 bases lay between the germline ends. The CDR3 nucleotides read TGCAGCGTTGAAGATGGAACTGAAGGGGTGGGCACTGAAGCTTTCTTT. This gives the protein CSVEDGTEGVGTEAFF.

This clonotype was counted many times. The chain joins TRBV7-2 to TRBJ2-5; D call uncertain. V lost 2 bases and J lost 5, with 15 bases in between. This CDR3 has 15 amino acids. The germline V gene has CDR1 SGHTA and CDR2 FQGNSA. In nucleotides, the CDR3 is TGTGCCAGCAGCTTAAGTTCCAGGATTGGGGAGACCCAGTACTTC. It translates to CASSLSSRIGETQYF.

V is TRBV6-5 and J is TRBJ2-1; D gene uncertain. Germline V gene sequence: CDR1 MNHEY, CDR2 SVGAGI. This CDR3 comprises 12 residues. V lost 6 bases and J 10 bases, leaving 13 bases between the germline ends. CDR3 region: CASSYKGLEQFF. The CDR3 nucleotides are TGTGCCAGCAGCTACAAGGGCCTAGAGCAGTTCTTC.

This clonotype was picked up many times. The junction and the germline gene differ at one end; a read error may be behind it. The chain employs TRBV7-7 and TRBJ2-2, with no clear D. CDR1 SSHAT and CDR2 FNYEAQ come from the germline V gene (reference sequence). CDR3 length: 13 residues. CDR3 protein: CASSLKTTGELFF. The CDR3 DNA follows: TGTGCTAGCAGCTTAAAAACCACCGGGGAGCTGTTTTTT.